The text below deals with one TCR beta chain. What it binds is unknown. This CDR3 is also generated by other DNA sequences in the sample. TCRdb's copy holds only in-frame clones and misses some; the assay was immunoSEQ multiplex PCR. The sample contains about 80,000 clones, 90% to 95% of which appear only once. The sample is drawn from a study of OX40 agonist ivuxolimab in advanced cancers. In the study overall: Patient treatment consisted of intravenous ivuxolimab administration every 2 weeks at 0.01 to 10 mg/kg. Of the participants, under 50% had some prior anti-PD-1, anti-PD-L1 or anti-CTLA-4 therapy, which was allowed.

Whole-study results and caveats: Low levels of normalized T-cell clonal expansion also appeared in some nonresponders.

The sequence was collected from an adult with an advanced solid tumor such as melanoma, head and neck, liver or kidney cancer. The sequenced sample was CD4+ or CD8+ T cells sorted from blood, obtained in a trial of the OX40 agonist ivuxolimab.

As DNA, the CDR3 is TGTGCCAGCAGCTTGAGAGAGACCCAGTACTTC. Its translation is CASSLRETQYF. V gene TRBV11-3 combines with J gene TRBJ2-5; D unresolved. There are 11 residues in the CDR3. Germline CDR1 is SGHNT and CDR2 is YENEEA. V dropped 3 bases and J dropped 4 bases, with 3 bases sitting between them.